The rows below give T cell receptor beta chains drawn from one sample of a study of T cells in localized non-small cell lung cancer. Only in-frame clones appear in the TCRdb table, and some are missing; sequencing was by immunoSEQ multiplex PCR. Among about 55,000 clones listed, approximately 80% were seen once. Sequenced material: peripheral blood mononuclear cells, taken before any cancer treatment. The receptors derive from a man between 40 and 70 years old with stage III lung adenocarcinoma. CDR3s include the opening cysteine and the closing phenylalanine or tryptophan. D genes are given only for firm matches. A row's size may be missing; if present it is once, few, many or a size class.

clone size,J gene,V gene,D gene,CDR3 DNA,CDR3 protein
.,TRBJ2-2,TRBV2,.,TGTGCCAGCAACCCCAGCCCCGGACAGTCCTTTACCGGGGAGCTGTTTTTT,CASNPSPGQSFTGELFF
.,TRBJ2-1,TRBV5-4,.,TGTGCCAGCAGCGCTGACTGGAGCTCCTACAATGAGCAGTTCTTC,CASSADWSSYNEQFF
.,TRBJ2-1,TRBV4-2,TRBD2,TGTGCCAGCAGCCAACTAGCGGGAGCCCTCAATGAGCAGTTCTTC,CASSQLAGALNEQFF
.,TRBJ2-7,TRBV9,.,TGTGCCAGCAGCGTAGCACAGGAATCCTACGAGCAGTACTTC,CASSVAQESYEQYF
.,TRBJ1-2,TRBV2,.,TGTGCCAGTCGGGTCGGGGGAGCTAACTATGGCTACACCTTC,CASRVGGANYGYTF
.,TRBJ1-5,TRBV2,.,TGTGCCAGCACTTCCGGGAATAGCAATCAGCCCCAGCATTTT,CASTSGNSNQPQHF
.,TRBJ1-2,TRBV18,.,TGTGCCAGCTCGCTTACCGGGACGGATTATGGCTACACCTTC,CASSLTGTDYGYTF
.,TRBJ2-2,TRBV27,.,TGTGCCAGCAGTTTGGTCGGGCAGAGGGTTATCGGGGAGCTGTTTTTT,CASSLVGQRVIGELFF
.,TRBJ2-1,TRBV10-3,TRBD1,TGTGCCATCAGGGGGGACAGCTCCTACAATGAGCAGTTCTTC,CAIRGDSSYNEQFF
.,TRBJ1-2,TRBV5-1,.,TGCGCCAGCAGCTTGGGCAGGGGTAGCGATGGCTACACCTTC,CASSLGRGSDGYTF
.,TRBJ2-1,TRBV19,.,TGTGCCAGTAGTATAGAGAATAGCCTTGACAATGAGCAGTTCTTC,CASSIENSLDNEQFF
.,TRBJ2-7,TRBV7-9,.,TGTGCCAGCAGCCCCTCGGGGGCTCTAAACGAGCAGTACTTC,CASSPSGALNEQYF
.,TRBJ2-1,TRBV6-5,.,TGTGCCAGCAGTTACGGGTATGAGCAGTTCTTC,CASSYGYEQFF
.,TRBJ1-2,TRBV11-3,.,TGTGCCAGCACCAAACCAGGGATCGGTGGCTACACCTTC,CASTKPGIGGYTF
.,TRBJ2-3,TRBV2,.,TGTGCCAGCACTGGATCTGAAGATACGCAGTATTTT,CASTGSEDTQYF
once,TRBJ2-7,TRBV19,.,TGTGCCAGTAGTCCCCAAACGAGGGTCTGGGAGCAGTACTTC,CASSPQTRVWEQYF
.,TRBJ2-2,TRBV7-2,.,TGTGCCAGCAGCTTAACCCAAGACACCGGGGAGCTGTTTTTT,CASSLTQDTGELFF
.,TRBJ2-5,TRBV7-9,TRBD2,TGTGCCAGCAGCTTAAACGGGGGGGCTGAGACCCAGTACTTC,CASSLNGGAETQYF
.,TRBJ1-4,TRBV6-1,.,TGTGCCAGCAGTGCCCGGACGGGTACTAATGAAAAACTGTTTTTT,CASSARTGTNEKLFF
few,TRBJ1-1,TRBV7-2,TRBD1,TGTGCCAGCAGCTTAGAGGGGGCCACTGAAGCTTTCTTT,CASSLEGATEAFF
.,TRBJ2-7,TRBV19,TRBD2,TGTGCCAGTAGTATGATTAGCGGGTTTTCCTACGAGCAGTACTTC,CASSMISGFSYEQYF
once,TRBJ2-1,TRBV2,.,TGTGCCAGCAGTGAAGCAGACAGCACAATGAAGCAGTTCTTC,CASSEADSTMKQFF
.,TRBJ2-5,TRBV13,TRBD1,TGTGCCAGCAGTAAGACAGGGGCGGGGACCCAGTACTTC,CASSKTGAGTQYF
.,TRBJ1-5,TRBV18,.,TGTGCCAGCTCACCAAGGAGGGGAAATCAGCCCCAGCATTTT,CASSPRRGNQPQHF
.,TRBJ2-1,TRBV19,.,TGTGCCAGTAGAGCGGAACTTACCTACAATGAGCAGTTCTTC,CASRAELTYNEQFF
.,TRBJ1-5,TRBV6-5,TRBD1,TGTGCCAGCAGCCACTCAGGGGGAAATCAGCCCCAGCATTTT,CASSHSGGNQPQHF
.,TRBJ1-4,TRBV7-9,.,TGTGCCAGCGTTATAGTGGGACCTAATGAAAAACTGTTTTTT,CASVIVGPNEKLFF
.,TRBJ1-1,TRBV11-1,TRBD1,TGTGCCAGCAGCCCCGGGGCAGGGACAGGGGGCACTGAAGCTTTCTTT,CASSPGAGTGGTEAFF
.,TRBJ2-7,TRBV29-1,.,TGCAGCGTTGAAGGGAGGGAGGCCCCCTACGAGCAGTACTTC,CSVEGREAPYEQYF
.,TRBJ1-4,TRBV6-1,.,TGTGCCAGCAGTGAACCCGCAGGGGCTAATGAAAAACTGTTTTTT,CASSEPAGANEKLFF
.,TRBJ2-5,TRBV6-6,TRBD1,TGTGCCAGCAGTACCCGGACAGGGGCGGCGGAGACCCAGTACTTC,CASSTRTGAAETQYF
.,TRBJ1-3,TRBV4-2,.,TGTGCCAGCAGTCAAAAGGTGGAGGCGAACTCTGGAAACACCATATATTTT,CASSQKVEANSGNTIYF
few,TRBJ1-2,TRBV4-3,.,TGCGCCAGCAGCCAAGATCTTTATAACTATGGCTACACCTTC,CASSQDLYNYGYTF
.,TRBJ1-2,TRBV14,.,TGTGCCAGCAGCCAAGATTACGGCCTCTATGGCTACACCTTC,CASSQDYGLYGYTF
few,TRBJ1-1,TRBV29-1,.,TGCAGCGTGGCGGTGAGGGGTCATGGGACTGAAGCTTTCTTT,CSVAVRGHGTEAFF
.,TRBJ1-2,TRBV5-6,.,TGTGCCAGCAGCCCACGAGGGCTAGGCTACACCTTC,CASSPRGLGYTF
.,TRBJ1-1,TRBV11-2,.,TGTGCCAGCAGCTTCCAGGGAATGAACACTGAAGCTTTCTTT,CASSFQGMNTEAFF
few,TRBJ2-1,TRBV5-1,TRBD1,TGCGCCAGCAGCTTGGCGGGGACAGACTCCTACAATGAGCAGTTCTTC,CASSLAGTDSYNEQFF
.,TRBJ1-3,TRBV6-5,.,TGTGCCAGCAGTTACGCTCAGGGTGGTGGAAACACCATATATTTT,CASSYAQGGGNTIYF
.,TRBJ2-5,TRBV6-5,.,TGTGCCAGCAGCCGAGCGGTTATGGGGGAGACCCAGTACTTC,CASSRAVMGETQYF
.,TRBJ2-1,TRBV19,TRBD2,TGTGCCAGTAGTGCTAGCGGGGGCTCCTACAATGAGCAGTTCTTC,CASSASGGSYNEQFF
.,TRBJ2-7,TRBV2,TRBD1,TGTGCCAGCGGCCGGGACAGGGGAAAAGTCTACGAGCAGTACTTC,CASGRDRGKVYEQYF
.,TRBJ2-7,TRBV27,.,TGTGCCAGCAGAAAACTGGACTCCTACGAGCAGTACTTC,CASRKLDSYEQYF
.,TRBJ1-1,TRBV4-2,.,TGTGCCAGCAGCCAAGATCTAACAGGATGGAACACTGAAGCTTTCTTT,CASSQDLTGWNTEAFF
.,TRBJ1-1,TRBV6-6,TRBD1,TGTGCCAGCAGTTACGCAGGGGGGAACACTGAAGCTTTCTTT,CASSYAGGNTEAFF
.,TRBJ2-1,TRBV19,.,TGTGCCAGTAAAATGGACAGACAATCTTCTGAGTTCTTC,CASKMDRQSSEFF
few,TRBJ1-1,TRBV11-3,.,TGTGCCAGCAGCTTGAATCAGAACACTGAAGCTTTCTTT,CASSLNQNTEAFF
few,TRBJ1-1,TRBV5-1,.,TGCGCCAGCAGCGGGGGACAGAACACTGAAGCTTTCTTT,CASSGGQNTEAFF
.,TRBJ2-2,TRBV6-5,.,TGTGCCAGCAGCCGGACAGTTGGGGACACCGGGGAGCTGTTTTTT,CASSRTVGDTGELFF
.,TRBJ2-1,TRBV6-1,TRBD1,TGTGCCAGCAGTGAAGGGGACAGGTTAAAGACAAATGAGCAGTTCTTC,CASSEGDRLKTNEQFF